Below, 25 T cell receptor beta chains from the same sample are listed, as sequenced in a study of blood T cells in healthy people across ages. With a J-beta primer mix and a sample-barcoded 5' primer, a second PCR ran 7 to 11 cycles. TCRdb used MiXCR to reprocess the 5' RACE reads, holding one entry per CDR3 protein. The profile covers roughly 1,800,000 distinct CDR3 sequences, with about 50% appearing a single time and around 2.1% taken by the ten largest. Sequenced sample: blood. These receptors all stem from a woman in her forties in good health.

V gene TRBV29-1 combines with J gene TRBJ1-2, with D hard to call. Germline V lookup: CDR1 SQVTM, CDR2 ANQGSEA. The CDR3 is 12 residues long. Trimming took 4 bases from V and 0 from J, leaving 6 bases between them. The CDR3 here is CSVAGTNYGYTF. Written as DNA, the CDR3 is TGCAGCGTTGCCGGCACTAACTATGGCTACACCTTC.

CDR3 region: CASSQTAGQGPFDTQYF. For the CDR3, the DNA is TGTGCCAGCAGCCAGACGGCGGGACAGGGTCCCTTTGATACGCAGTATTTT. The chain is built from TRBV5-5 and TRBJ2-3; 9 nucleotides match TRBD1. Germline values: CDR1 SGHKS, CDR2 YYEKEE (reference sequence). The CDR3 has 17 amino acids. The ends lost 4 bases at V and 6 bases at J; junction bases unmatched: 15.

This clonotype was detected only once. J is TRBJ2-1 and V is TRBV3-1, with 9 bases fitting TRBD1. CDR1 is LGHDT, CDR2 YNNKEL, per germline (reference sequence). The CDR3 loop spans 15 amino acids. With V trimmed by 1 base and J by 6 bases, 4 bases remained unmatched. In DNA form, the CDR3 reads TGTGCCAGCAGCCAAGGACAGGGGGGAATCAATGAGCAGTTCTTC. The encoded protein is CASSQGQGGINEQFF.

The chain couples TRBV6-6 to TRBJ2-3; D is possibly TRBD1 (5 bases). Trimming pared 5 bases from V and 6 bases from J, leaving 12 bases between. Looked up from germline, CDR1 is MNHNY and CDR2 is SVGAGI (reference sequence). This CDR3 is built from 13 residues. CDR3 sequence reads: CASSPYSGDTQYF. The CDR3, as DNA: TGTGCCAGCAGTCCCTATTCAGGGGATACGCAGTATTTT.

The chain has TRBV4-2 and TRBJ1-2; 12 positions match TRBD1. Looked up from germline, CDR1 is LGHNA and CDR2 is YNFKEQ. V lost 0 bases and J lost 7; bases outside the gene matches: 6. The CDR3 loop spans 16 amino acids. Written as DNA, the CDR3 is TGTGCCAGCAGCCAAGATGGGACAGGGGGCGCTGGTGGCTACACCTTC. Translation gives CASSQDGTGGAGGYTF.

The chain recombines TRBV6-1 with TRBJ2-5; 10 bases are a match to TRBD2. The trim removed 6 bases at V and 4 bases at J, leaving 8 bases unmatched. This CDR3 has 15 amino acids. Germline-derived CDR1 and CDR2 are MNHNS and SASEGT. The CDR3 DNA sequence: TGTGCCAGCAGCTTGACTAGCGGGCAGGGAGAGACCCAGTACTTC. Residues: CASSLTSGQGETQYF.

The chain combines TRBV29-1 with TRBJ2-4; 7 bases match TRBD1. The CDR3 spans 14 residues. With V trimmed by 1 base and J by 9 bases, 9 bases remained unmatched. The germline V gene encodes CDR1 SQVTM and CDR2 ANQGSEA. The chain's CDR3 is CSVEAPTGFGIQYF. In DNA form, the CDR3 reads TGCAGCGTTGAAGCCCCGACAGGGTTCGGCATTCAGTACTTC.

The rearrangement links TRBV29-1 to TRBJ1-1; 8 bases match TRBD1. V dropped 3 bases and J dropped 0; count of bases not matched to a gene: 9. This CDR3 comprises 16 residues. Germline V gives CDR1 SQVTM, CDR2 ANQGSEA. CDR3 in DNA: TGCAGCGTTGACCCCTGGGACAGGAGACTGAACACTGAAGCTTTCTTT. Protein product: CSVDPWDRRLNTEAFF.

This clonotype was seen a few times. V gene TRBV7-2 combines with J gene TRBJ2-5, with D hard to call. In germline, CDR1 is SGHTA, CDR2 FQGNSA. Trimming took 5 bases from V and 5 from J, leaving 18 bases between them. The CDR3 is 15 amino acids. In DNA form, the CDR3 reads TGTGCCAGCAGCCTAAGCTGGACCCTGCGGGAGACCCAGTACTTC. Its protein is CASSLSWTLRETQYF.

This clonotype was seen only a few times. J is TRBJ2-5 and V is TRBV10-2, with 12 bases matching TRBD2. The J call may be incorrect, as the DNA end agrees better with TRBJ2-7. The CDR3 loop spans 15 amino acids. Germline V gene data show CDR1 as WSHSY and CDR2 as SAAADI. The DNA of the CDR3 is TGCGCCAGCAGTGGGACTAGCGGGGAGGTCGACGAGCAGTACTTC. It specifies CASSGTSGEVDEQYF.

This clonotype has a handful of counts. V is TRBV12-3 or TRBV12-4 and J is TRBJ2-5; possibly TRBD1 or TRBD2 for D (5 bases each). The CDR3 is 13 residues long. The V and J ends lost 2 bases and 11 bases respectively, with 15 bases between them. The CDR3 region is CASSLIPTEGQYF. The DNA of the CDR3 is TGTGCCAGCAGTTTAATCCCCACAGAGGGGCAGTACTTC.

This clonotype occurred a few times. The rearrangement joins TRBV29-1 to TRBJ2-3; D might be TRBD1 (5 bases). Germline assignment: CDR1 SQVTM and CDR2 ANQGSEA. The CDR3 loop spans 12 amino acids. Trimming stripped 3 bases from V and 4 bases from J, with 8 bases between. The CDR3 reads CSVEGLSDTQYF. The CDR3 bases are TGCAGCGTTGAGGGGCTTTCAGATACGCAGTATTTT.

The V call is TRBV7-2, the J call TRBJ1-5; no clear D gene. Deletions cut 2 bases from V and 5 bases from J, with 10 bases between. CDR1 is SGHTA, CDR2 FQGNSA, per germline. The CDR3 covers 14 residues. The CDR3 DNA is TGTGCCAGCAGCTTATTGGCAGCAGATCAGCCCCAGCATTTT. Translating gives CASSLLAADQPQHF.

The genes are TRBV7-2 and TRBJ1-1; 7 bases are shared with TRBD1. Germline V gene lookup returns CDR1 SGHTA and CDR2 FQGNSA. The CDR3 is 15 amino acids. V trimming: 5 bases; J trimming: 5 bases; junction bases outside the gene matches: 11. CDR3 residues: CASSPQGVLGTEAFF. CDR3 DNA sequence: TGTGCCAGCAGCCCCCAGGGGGTATTGGGGACTGAAGCTTTCTTT. Full variable domain (rest looked up from reference TRBV7-2 and TRBJ1-1): GAGVSQSPSNKVTEKGKDVELRCDPISGHTALYWYRQSLGQGLEFLIYFQGNSAPDKSGLPSDRFSAERTGGSVSTLTIQRTQQEDSAVYLCASSPQGVLGTEAFFGQGTRLTVV.

In regard to this clonotype: This could be a read error, since a much larger clone is one nucleotide away. The V call is TRBV6-6, the J call TRBJ2-4; D unclear. The germline V gene encodes CDR1 MNHNY and CDR2 SVGAGI (reference sequence). The CDR3 sequence is 11 residues long. The CDR3 coding sequence is TGTGTCAGCAGTCTCAAAAACATTCAGTACTTC. Translating gives CVSSLKNIQYF.

This chain uses TRBV6-5 with TRBJ2-3; D unclear. The V gene's germline CDR1 is MNHEY and CDR2 SVGAGI. The CDR3 runs to 16 residues. Trimming cost V 2 bases and J 0 bases, with 12 bases left between them. The CDR3 DNA follows: TGTGCCAGCAGTTACGGAGAGGCCTCTAGCACAGATACGCAGTATTTT. Translated: CASSYGEASSTDTQYF.

The count of this clonotype is one. This chain uses TRBV20-1 with TRBJ1-6; no firm D call. The CDR3 totals 11 residues. The germline V gene encodes CDR1 DFQATT and CDR2 SNEGSKA (reference sequence). Trimming removed 4 bases at V and 10 bases at J, with 8 bases between. CDR3 in amino acids: CSAMAASPLHF. For the CDR3, the DNA is TGCAGTGCTATGGCGGCGTCACCCCTCCACTTT.

CDR3 loop: CSARGLGLNYGYTF. CDR3 DNA sequence: TGCAGTGCTAGAGGGTTAGGGTTGAACTATGGCTACACCTTC. The chain links TRBV20-1 to TRBJ1-2; D remains unclear. This CDR3 has 14 residues. Germline CDR1 reads DFQATT; CDR2 reads SNEGSKA (reference sequence). Trimming removed 1 base from V and 2 bases from J, with 11 bases in between.

The chain carries TRBV10-3 and TRBJ2-1; D assignment may be TRBD1 or TRBD2 (5 bases each). Trimming took off 2 bases at V and 8 bases at J, with 7 bases between the two ends. Germline values: CDR1 ENHRY, CDR2 SYGVKD. The CDR3 is 12 amino acids. CDR3 sequence: CAISEVGDEQFF. CDR3 nucleotides: TGTGCCATCAGTGAGGTGGGGGATGAGCAGTTCTTC.

For this clonotype: This sequence may be a read error, since a much larger clone differs from it by one base. V and J are TRBV29-1 and TRBJ2-5, with D tentatively TRBD1 (6 bases). The J call may be wrong; the DNA end is better matched by TRBJ2-1. The CDR3 extends over 13 amino acids. Germline V gene sequence: CDR1 SQVTM, CDR2 ANQGSEA. Here the CDR3 DNA reads TGCAGCGTCCCACAGGGTTACCAAGAGACCCAGTTCTTC. Its translation: CSVPQGYQETQFF.

This chain links TRBV11-3 with TRBJ1-5; D might be TRBD1 (6 bases). V was clipped by 2 bases and J by 9 bases, with 17 bases between them. This CDR3 has 15 residues. The germline CDR1 and CDR2 sequences are SGHNT and YENEEA. DNA for the CDR3: TGTGCCAGCAGCTTATCCGACAGGTCGGAGCCGCCCCAGCATTTT. Translating gives CASSLSDRSEPPQHF.

The chain uses TRBV4-3 and TRBJ1-2; perhaps TRBD1 as D (6 bases). The CDR3 contains 17 residues. The germline gives CDR1 LGHNA, CDR2 YSLEER. V was pared by 3 bases and J by 6 bases, with 23 bases between. This CDR3 is CASSHLDRRQLSDGYTF. The CDR3 region has the DNA TGCGCCAGCAGCCATTTAGACAGGCGACAACTATCGGATGGCTACACCTTC.

This clonotype was recorded a few times. This chain links TRBV7-3 with TRBJ2-6; D not resolved. V was shortened by 5 bases and J by 2 bases, with 19 bases between the two germline ends. Germline lookup yields CDR1 SGHTA and CDR2 FQGTGA. This CDR3 spans 18 amino acids. CDR3 sequence: CASSATARAQAGANVLTF. The CDR3 region has the DNA TGTGCCAGCAGCGCCACGGCTCGGGCCCAAGCTGGGGCCAACGTCCTGACTTTC.

The V gene is TRBV6-6, the J gene TRBJ1-5; 7 bases line up with TRBD1. The CDR3 is 15 amino acids. V lost 7 bases, J lost 0 bases, and 6 bases stayed unmatched. Germline V CDR1 and CDR2: MNHNY, SVGAGI (reference sequence). This chain's CDR3 is CASIRQGNSNQPQHF. In DNA form, the CDR3 reads TGTGCCAGCATTCGACAGGGTAATAGCAATCAGCCCCAGCATTTT.

This clonotype has a handful of counts. The genes are TRBV12-3 or TRBV12-4 and TRBJ2-5; D is possibly TRBD2 (7 bases). V lost 8 bases, J lost 7 bases, and 17 bases lay in between. The CDR3 sequence is 13 residues long. As DNA, the CDR3 is TGTGCCAGCGGGGGGGCAAATTTGGGGACCCAGTACTTC. It yields the protein CASGGANLGTQYF.